This T cell receptor beta chain was recovered during a study of cytomegalovirus exposure and HLA in healthy donors. Broader study findings: Listed as cytomegalovirus-associated were 150 to 200 TCR beta chains. In the approximately 120 validation repertoires, a later analysis found that first-cohort TCR clusters tended to co-occur. According to reports, the classifier identified cytomegalovirus status with high specificity and sensitivity.

Assay used: immunoSEQ multiplex PCR; TCRdb lists only in-frame clones, some missing. The data show some 150,000 clones, 85% to 90% seen once. For this clone: No antigen is known for it.

The germline gives CDR1 KGHSH, CDR2 LQKENI. This CDR3 is 15 amino acids long. V lost 2 bases and J 0 bases, leaving 11 bases between the germline ends. The sequence was collected from a woman in her 30s in good health and CMV-seropositive. The chain carries TRBV18 and TRBJ2-7; possible D gene TRBD2, 5 bases. Sequenced input: PBMCs. The CDR3 region is CASSPEGSSSYEQYF. Written as DNA, the CDR3 is TGTGCCAGCTCACCAGAGGGATCCTCCTCCTACGAGCAGTACTTC.